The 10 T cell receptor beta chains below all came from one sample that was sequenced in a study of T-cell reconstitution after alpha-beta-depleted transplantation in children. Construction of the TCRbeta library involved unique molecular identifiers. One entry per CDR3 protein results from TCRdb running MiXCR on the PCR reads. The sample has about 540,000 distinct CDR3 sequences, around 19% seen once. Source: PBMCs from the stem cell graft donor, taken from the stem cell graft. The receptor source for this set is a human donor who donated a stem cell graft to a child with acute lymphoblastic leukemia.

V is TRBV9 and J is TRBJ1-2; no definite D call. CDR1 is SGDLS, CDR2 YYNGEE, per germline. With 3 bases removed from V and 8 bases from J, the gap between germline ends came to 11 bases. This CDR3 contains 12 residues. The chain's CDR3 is CASSAEQPGYTF. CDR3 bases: TGTGCCAGCAGCGCGGAGCAACCAGGCTACACCTTC.

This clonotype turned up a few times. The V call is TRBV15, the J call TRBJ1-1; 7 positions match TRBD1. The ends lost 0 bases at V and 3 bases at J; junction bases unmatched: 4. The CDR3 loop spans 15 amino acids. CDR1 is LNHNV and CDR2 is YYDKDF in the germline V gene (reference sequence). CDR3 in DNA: TGTGCCACCAGCAGAGATAAAGGGGGCTACACTGAAGCTTTCTTT. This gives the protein CATSRDKGGYTEAFF.

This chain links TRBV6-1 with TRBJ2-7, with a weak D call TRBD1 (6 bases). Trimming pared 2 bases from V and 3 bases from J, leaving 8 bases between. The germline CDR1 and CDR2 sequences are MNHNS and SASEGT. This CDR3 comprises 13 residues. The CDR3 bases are TGTGCCAGCAGTGAATGGGACAACTACGAGCAGTACTTC. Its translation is CASSEWDNYEQYF.

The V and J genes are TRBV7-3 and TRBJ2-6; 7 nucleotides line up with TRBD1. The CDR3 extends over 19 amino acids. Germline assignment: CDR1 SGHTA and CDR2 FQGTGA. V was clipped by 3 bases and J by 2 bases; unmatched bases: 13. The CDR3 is CASSLGERGRLTGANVLTF. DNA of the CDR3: TGTGCCAGCAGCTTGGGAGAAAGGGGGCGGTTGACTGGGGCCAACGTCCTGACTTTC.

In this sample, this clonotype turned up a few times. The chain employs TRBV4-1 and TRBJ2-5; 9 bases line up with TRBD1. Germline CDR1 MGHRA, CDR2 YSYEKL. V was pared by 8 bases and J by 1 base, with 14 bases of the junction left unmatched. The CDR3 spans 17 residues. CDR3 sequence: CASLYRYRDRAQETQYF. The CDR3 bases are TGCGCCAGCTTATACCGGTACCGGGACAGGGCCCAAGAGACCCAGTACTTC.

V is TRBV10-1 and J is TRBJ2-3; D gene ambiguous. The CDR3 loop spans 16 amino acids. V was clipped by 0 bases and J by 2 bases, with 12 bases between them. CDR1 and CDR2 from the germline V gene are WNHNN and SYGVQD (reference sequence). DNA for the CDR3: TGCGCCAGCAGTGAGTCAAGGCGAACAGACACAGATACGCAGTATTTT. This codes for CASSESRRTDTDTQYF.

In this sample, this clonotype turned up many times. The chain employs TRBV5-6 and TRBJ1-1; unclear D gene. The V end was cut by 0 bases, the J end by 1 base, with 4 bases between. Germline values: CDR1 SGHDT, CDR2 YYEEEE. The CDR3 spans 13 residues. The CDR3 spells CASSLDTNTEAFF. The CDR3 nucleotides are TGTGCCAGCAGCTTGGACACGAACACTGAAGCTTTCTTT.

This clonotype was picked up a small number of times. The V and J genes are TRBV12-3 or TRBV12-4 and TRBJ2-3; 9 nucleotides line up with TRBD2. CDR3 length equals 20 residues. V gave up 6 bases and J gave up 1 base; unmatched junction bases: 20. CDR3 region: CASSSLWGASGIGGTDTQYF. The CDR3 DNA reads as TGTGCCAGCAGCTCTCTCTGGGGGGCTAGCGGGATAGGAGGCACAGATACGCAGTATTTT.

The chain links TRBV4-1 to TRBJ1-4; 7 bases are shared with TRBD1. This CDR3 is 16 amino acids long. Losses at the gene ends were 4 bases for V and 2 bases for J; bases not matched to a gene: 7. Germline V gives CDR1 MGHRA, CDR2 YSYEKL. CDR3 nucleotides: TGCGCCAGCAGCCTCGCCCGGGACAGCACTAATGAAAAACTGTTTTTT. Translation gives CASSLARDSTNEKLFF.

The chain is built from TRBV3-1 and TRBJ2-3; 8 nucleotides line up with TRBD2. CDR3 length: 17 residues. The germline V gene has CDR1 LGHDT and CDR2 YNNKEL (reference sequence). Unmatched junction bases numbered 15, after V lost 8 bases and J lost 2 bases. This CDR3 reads CASSKDWNSGATDTQYF. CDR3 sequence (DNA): TGTGCCAGCTCCAAAGATTGGAATAGCGGGGCCACAGATACGCAGTATTTT.